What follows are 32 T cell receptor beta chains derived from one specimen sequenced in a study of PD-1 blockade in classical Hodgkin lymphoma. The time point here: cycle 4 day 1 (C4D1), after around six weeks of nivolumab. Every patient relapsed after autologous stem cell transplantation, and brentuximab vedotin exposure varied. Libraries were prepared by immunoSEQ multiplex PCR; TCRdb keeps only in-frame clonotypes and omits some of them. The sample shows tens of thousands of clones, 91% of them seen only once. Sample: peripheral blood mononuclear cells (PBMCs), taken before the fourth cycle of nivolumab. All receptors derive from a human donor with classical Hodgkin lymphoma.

The CDR3 here is CATAGTRADTQYF. CDR3 in DNA: TGTGCCACCGCCGGGACTAGAGCAGATACGCAGTATTTT. The V gene is TRBV19, the J gene TRBJ2-3; 8 bases match TRBD2. The junction had 7 bases not matched to a gene; V was cut back by 10 bases and J by 4 bases. The CDR3 spans 13 residues. The V gene's germline CDR1 is LNHDA and CDR2 SQIVND (reference sequence).

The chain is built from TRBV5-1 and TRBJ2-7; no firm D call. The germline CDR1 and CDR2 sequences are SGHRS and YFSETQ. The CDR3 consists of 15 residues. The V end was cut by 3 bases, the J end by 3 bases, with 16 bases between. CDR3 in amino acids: CASSWSLARGYEQYF. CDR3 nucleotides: TGCGCCAGCAGCTGGTCACTTGCCCGAGGCTACGAGCAGTACTTC.

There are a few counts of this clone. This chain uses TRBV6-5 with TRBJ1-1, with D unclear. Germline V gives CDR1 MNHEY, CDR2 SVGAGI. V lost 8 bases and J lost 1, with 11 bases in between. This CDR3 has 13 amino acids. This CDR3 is CASSTSTNTEAFF. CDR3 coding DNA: TGTGCCAGCTCCACCTCAACGAACACTGAAGCTTTCTTT.

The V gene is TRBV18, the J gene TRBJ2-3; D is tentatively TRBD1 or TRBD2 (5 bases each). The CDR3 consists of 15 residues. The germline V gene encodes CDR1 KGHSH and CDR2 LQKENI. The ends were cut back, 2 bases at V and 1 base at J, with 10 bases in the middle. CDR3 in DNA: TGTGCCAGCTCACCAGGGACGGAGGGCACAGATACGCAGTATTTT. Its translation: CASSPGTEGTDTQYF.

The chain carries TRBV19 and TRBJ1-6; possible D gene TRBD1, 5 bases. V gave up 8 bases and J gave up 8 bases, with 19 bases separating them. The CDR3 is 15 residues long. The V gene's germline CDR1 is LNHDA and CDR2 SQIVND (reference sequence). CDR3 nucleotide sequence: TGTGCCAGTCACACCTCCGGGACGAGAGATTCACCCCTCCACTTT. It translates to CASHTSGTRDSPLHF.

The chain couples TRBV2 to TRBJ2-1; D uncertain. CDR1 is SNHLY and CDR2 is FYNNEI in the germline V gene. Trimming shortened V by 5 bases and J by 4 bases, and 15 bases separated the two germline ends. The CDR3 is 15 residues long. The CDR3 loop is CASSRSANTYNEQFF. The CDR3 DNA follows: TGTGCCAGCAGTAGGAGCGCCAATACTTACAATGAGCAGTTCTTC. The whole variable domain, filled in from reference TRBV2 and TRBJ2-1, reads EPEVTQTPSHQVTQMGQEVILRCVPISNHLYFYWYRQILGQKVEFLVSFYNNEISEKSEIFDDQFSVERPDGSNFTLKIRSTKLEDSAMYFCASSRSANTYNEQFFGPGTRLTVL.

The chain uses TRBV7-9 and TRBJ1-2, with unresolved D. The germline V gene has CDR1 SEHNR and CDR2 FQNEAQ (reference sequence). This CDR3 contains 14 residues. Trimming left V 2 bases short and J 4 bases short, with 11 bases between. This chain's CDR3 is CASSLPSSSYGYTF. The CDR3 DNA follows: TGTGCCAGCAGCTTACCTTCCAGCTCCTATGGCTACACCTTC. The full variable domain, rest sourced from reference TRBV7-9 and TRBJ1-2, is DTGVSQNPRHKITKRGQNVTFRCDPISEHNRLYWYRQTLGQGPEFLTYFQNEAQLEKSRLLSDRFSAERPKGSFSTLEIQRTEQGDSAMYLCASSLPSSSYGYTFGSGTRLTVV.

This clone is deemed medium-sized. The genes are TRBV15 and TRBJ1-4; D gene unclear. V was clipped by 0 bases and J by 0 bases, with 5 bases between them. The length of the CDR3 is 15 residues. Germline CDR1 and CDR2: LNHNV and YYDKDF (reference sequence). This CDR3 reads CATSREGATNEKLFF. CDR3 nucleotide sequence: TGTGCCACCAGCAGAGAGGGCGCAACTAATGAAAAACTGTTTTTT.

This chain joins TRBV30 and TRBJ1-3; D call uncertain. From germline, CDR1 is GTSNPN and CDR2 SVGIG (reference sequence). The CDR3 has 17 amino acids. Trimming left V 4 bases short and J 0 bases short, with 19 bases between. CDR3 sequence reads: CAWTLKSGILSGNTIYF. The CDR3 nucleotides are TGTGCCTGGACCTTAAAATCCGGTATCCTCTCTGGAAACACCATATATTTT. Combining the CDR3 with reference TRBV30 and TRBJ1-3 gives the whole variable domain SQTIHQWPATLVQPVGSPLSLECTVEGTSNPNLYWYRQAAGRGLQLLFYSVGIGQISSEVPQNLSASRPQDRQFILSSKKLLLSDSGFYLCAWTLKSGILSGNTIYFGEGSWLTVV.

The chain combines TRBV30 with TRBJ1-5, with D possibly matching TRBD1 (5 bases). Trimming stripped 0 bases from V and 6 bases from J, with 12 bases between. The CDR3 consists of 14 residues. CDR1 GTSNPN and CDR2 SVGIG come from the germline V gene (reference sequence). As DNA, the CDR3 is TGTGCCTGGAGTGTAGGTCAGGGTTCTCAGCCCCAGCATTTT. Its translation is CAWSVGQGSQPQHF.

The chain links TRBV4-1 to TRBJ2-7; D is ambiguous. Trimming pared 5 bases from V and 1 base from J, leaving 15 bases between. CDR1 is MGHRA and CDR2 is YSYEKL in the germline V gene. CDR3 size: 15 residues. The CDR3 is CASSNPIEDSYEQYF. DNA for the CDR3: TGCGCCAGCAGCAATCCTATCGAGGATTCCTACGAGCAGTACTTC.

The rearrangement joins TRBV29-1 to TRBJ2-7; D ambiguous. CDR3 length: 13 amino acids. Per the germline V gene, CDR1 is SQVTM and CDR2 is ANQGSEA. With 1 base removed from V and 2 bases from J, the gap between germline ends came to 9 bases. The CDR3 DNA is TGCAGCGTTGAAGGGGCTGTACCCTACGAGCAGTACTTC. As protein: CSVEGAVPYEQYF.

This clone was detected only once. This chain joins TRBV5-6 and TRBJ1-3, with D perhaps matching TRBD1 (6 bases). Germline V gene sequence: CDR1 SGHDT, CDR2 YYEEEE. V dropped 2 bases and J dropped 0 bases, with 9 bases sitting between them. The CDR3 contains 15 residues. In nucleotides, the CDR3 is TGTGCCAGCAGCTTCAGGGGAGGCTCTGGAAACACCATATATTTT. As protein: CASSFRGGSGNTIYF.

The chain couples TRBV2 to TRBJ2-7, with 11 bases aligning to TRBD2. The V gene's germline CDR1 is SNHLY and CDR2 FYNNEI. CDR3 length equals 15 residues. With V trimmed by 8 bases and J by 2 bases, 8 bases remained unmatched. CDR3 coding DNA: TGTGCCAGCCTACAACGACTAGCGGGGCCCTACGAGCAGTACTTC. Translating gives CASLQRLAGPYEQYF.

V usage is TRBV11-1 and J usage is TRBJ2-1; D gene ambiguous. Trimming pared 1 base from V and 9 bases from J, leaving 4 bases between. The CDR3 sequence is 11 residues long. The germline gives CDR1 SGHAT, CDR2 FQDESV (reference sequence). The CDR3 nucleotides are TGTGCCAGCAGCTTAGAAGGTGAGCAGTTCTTC. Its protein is CASSLEGEQFF.

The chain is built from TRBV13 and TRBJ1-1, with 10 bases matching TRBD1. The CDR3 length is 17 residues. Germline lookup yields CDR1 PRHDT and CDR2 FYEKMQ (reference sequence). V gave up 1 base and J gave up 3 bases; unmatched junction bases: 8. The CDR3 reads CASSLVGTGVIDTEAFF. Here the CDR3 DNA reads TGTGCCAGCAGCTTAGTCGGGACAGGGGTGATCGACACTGAAGCTTTCTTT.

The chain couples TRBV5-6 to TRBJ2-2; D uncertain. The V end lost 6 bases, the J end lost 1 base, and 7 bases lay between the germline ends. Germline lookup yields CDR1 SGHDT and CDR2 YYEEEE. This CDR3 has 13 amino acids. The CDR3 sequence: CASKDWNTGELFF. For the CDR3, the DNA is TGTGCCAGCAAAGACTGGAACACCGGGGAGCTGTTTTTT.

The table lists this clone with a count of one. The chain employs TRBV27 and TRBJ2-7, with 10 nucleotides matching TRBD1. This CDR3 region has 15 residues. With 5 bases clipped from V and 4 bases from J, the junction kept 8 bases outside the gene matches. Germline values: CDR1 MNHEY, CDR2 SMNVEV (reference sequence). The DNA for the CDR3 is TGTGCCAGCAGTCCGCGGACAGGGGGGTGGTACGAGCAGTACTTC. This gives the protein CASSPRTGGWYEQYF.

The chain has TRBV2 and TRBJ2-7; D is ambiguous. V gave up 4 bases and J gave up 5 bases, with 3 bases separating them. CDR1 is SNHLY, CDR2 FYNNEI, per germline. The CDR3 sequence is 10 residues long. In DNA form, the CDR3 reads TGTGCCAGCAGTGGACACGAGCAGTACTTC. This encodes CASSGHEQYF.

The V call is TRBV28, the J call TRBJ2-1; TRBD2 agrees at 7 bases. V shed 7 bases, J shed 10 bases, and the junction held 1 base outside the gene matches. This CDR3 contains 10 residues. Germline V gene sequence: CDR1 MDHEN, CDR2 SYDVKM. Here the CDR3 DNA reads TGTGCCAGCACGGGGGGAGAGCAGTTCTTC. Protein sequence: CASTGGEQFF.

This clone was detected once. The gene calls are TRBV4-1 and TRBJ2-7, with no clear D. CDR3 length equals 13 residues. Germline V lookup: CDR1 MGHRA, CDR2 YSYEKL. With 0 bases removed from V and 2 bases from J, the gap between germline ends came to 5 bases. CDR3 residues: CASSQDGAYEQYF. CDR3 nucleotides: TGCGCCAGCAGCCAAGATGGGGCCTACGAGCAGTACTTC.

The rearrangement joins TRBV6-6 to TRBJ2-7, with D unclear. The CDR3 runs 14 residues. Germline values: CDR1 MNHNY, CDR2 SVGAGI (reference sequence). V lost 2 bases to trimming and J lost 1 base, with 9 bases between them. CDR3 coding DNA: TGTGCCAGCAGTTACACCGCATCTTCCTACGAGCAGTACTTC. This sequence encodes CASSYTASSYEQYF.

The CDR3 loop reads CASSHWDGYEQYF. CDR3 nucleotides: TGTGCCAGCAGCCACTGGGACGGCTACGAGCAGTACTTC. The V and J genes are TRBV14 and TRBJ2-7; D is possibly TRBD1 or TRBD2 (5 bases each). The CDR3 spans 13 residues. The germline V gene has CDR1 SGHDN and CDR2 FVKESK. V was shortened by 3 bases and J by 3 bases, with 9 bases between the two germline ends.

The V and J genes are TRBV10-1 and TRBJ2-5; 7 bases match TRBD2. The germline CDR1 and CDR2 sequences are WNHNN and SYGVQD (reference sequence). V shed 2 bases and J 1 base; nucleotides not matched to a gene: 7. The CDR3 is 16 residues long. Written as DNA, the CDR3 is TGCGCCAGCAGTGAGCTCCGGGGGGTCCTCCAAGAGACCCAGTACTTC. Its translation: CASSELRGVLQETQYF.

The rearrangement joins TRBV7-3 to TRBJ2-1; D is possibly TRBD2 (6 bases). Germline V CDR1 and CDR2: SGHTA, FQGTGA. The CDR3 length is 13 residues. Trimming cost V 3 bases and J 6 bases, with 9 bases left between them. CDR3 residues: CASSLGGGNEQFF. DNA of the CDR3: TGTGCCAGCAGCTTGGGAGGTGGCAATGAGCAGTTCTTC.

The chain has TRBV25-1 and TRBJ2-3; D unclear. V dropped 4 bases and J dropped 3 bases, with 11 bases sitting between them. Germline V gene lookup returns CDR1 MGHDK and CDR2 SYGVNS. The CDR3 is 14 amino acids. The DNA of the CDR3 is TGTGCCAGCAGTGTAGACTTTCCTACAGATACGCAGTATTTT. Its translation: CASSVDFPTDTQYF.

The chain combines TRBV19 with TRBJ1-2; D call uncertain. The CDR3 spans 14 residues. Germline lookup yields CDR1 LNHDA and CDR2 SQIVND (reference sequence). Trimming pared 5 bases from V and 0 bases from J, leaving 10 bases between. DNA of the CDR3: TGTGCCAGTAGTGGTCCGGGCTCTAACTATGGCTACACCTTC. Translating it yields CASSGPGSNYGYTF.

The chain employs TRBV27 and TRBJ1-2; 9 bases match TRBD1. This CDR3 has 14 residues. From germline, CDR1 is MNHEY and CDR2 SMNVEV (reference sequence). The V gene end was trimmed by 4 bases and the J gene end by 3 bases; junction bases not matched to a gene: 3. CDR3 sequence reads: CASSSWDRDYGYTF. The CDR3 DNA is TGTGCCAGCAGTTCTTGGGACAGGGACTATGGCTACACCTTC.

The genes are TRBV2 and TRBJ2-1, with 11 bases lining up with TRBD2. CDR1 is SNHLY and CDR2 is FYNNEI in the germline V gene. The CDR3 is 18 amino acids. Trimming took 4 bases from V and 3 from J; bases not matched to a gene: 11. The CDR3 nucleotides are TGTGCCAGCAGTGCGGTCCATAAACTAGCGGGGGACTACAATGAGCAGTTCTTC. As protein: CASSAVHKLAGDYNEQFF.

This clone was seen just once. CDR3 in amino acids: CASRPGGPSYEQYF. CDR3 nucleotide sequence: TGTGCCAGCAGACCAGGGGGCCCCTCCTACGAGCAGTACTTC. The V call is TRBV28, the J call TRBJ2-7, with 8 bases identical to TRBD1. Germline values: CDR1 MDHEN, CDR2 SYDVKM. With 6 bases clipped from V and 0 bases from J, the junction kept 4 bases outside the gene matches. The CDR3 has 14 residues.

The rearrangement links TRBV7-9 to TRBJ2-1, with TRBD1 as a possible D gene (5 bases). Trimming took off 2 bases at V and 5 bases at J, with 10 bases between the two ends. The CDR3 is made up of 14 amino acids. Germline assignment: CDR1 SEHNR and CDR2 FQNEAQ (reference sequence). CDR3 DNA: TGTGCCAGCAGCTTAACACGACAGCACAATGAGCAGTTCTTC. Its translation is CASSLTRQHNEQFF.

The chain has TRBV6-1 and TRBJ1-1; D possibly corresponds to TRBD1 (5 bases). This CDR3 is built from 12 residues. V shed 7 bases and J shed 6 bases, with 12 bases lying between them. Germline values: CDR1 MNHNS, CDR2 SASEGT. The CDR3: CASTLWGSEAFF. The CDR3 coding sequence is TGTGCCAGCACCCTTTGGGGCTCTGAAGCTTTCTTT.